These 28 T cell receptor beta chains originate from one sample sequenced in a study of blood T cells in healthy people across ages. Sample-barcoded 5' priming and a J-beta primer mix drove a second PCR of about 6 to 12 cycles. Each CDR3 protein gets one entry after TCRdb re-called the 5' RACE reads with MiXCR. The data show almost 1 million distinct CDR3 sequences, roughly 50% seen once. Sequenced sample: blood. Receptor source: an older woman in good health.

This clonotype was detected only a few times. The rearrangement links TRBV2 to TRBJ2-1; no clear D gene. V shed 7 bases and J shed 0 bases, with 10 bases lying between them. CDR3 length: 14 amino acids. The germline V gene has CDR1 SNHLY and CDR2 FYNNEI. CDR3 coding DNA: TGTGCCAGCACGGGCTCGAGCTCCTACAATGAGCAGTTCTTC. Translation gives CASTGSSSYNEQFF.

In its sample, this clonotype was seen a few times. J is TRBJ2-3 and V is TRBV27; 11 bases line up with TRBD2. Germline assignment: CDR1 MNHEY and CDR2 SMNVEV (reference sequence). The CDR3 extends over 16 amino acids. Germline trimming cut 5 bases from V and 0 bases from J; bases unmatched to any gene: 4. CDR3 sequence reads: CASSTLAGGSTDTQYF. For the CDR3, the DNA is TGTGCCAGCAGTACGTTAGCGGGAGGGAGCACAGATACGCAGTATTTT.

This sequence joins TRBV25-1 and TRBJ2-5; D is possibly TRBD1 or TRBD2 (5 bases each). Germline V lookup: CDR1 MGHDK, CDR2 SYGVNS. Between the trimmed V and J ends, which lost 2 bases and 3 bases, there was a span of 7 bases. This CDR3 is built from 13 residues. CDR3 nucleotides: TGTGCCAGCAGTGAACGGGGCAAAGAGACCCAGTACTTC. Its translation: CASSERGKETQYF.

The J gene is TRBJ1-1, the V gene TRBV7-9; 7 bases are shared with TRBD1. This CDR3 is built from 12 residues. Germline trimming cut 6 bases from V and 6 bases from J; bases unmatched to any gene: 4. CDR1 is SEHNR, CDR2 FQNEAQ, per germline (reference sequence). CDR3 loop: CASSRDSAEAFF. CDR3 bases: TGTGCCAGCAGTCGGGACAGCGCTGAAGCTTTCTTT.

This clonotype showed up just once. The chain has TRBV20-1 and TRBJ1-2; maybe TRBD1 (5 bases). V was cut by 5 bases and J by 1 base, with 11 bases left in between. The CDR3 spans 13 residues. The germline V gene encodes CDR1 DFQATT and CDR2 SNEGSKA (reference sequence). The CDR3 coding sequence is TGCAGTGCTCCCCCCGACAGTAACTATGGCTACACCTTC. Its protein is CSAPPDSNYGYTF.

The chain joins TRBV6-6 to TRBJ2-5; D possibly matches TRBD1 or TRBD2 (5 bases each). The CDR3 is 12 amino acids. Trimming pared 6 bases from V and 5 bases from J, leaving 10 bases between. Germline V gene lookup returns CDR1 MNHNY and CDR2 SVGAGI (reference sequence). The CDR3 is CASRPGRETQYF. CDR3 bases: TGTGCCAGCAGGCCGGGACGGGAGACCCAGTACTTC.

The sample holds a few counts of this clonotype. CDR3 loop: CASSSRYGYTF. The DNA of the CDR3 is TGTGCCAGCAGCTCTCGATATGGCTACACCTTC. This sequence joins TRBV11-2 and TRBJ1-2; D ambiguous. This CDR3 has 11 residues. Per the germline V gene, CDR1 is SGHAT and CDR2 is FQNNGV. V dropped 4 bases and J dropped 5 bases, with 5 bases sitting between them.

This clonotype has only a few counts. The CDR3 spells CAISGLSGVGETQYF. Written as DNA, the CDR3 is TGTGCCATCAGTGGACTTTCAGGGGTTGGGGAGACCCAGTACTTC. The V gene is TRBV10-3, the J gene TRBJ2-5; TRBD1 is a possible D gene (6 bases). The germline V gene has CDR1 ENHRY and CDR2 SYGVKD. The V end lost 4 bases, the J end lost 5 bases, and 17 bases lay between the germline ends. This CDR3 is built from 15 residues.

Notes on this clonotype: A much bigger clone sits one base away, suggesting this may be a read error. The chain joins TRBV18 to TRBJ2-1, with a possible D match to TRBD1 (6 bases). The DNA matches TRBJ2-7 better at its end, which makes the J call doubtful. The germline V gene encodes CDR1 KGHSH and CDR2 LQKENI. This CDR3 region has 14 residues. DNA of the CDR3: TGTGCCAGCTCACCACCGGGACATTACAATGAGCAGTACTTC. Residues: CASSPPGHYNEQYF.

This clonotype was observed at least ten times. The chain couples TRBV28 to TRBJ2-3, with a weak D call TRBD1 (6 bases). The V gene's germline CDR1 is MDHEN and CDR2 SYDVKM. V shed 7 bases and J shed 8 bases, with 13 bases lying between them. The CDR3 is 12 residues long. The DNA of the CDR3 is TGTGCCAGCACCCCCCCCAGGGGTACGCAGTATTTT. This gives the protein CASTPPRGTQYF. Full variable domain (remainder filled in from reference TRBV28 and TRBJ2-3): DVKVTQSSRYLVKRTGEKVFLECVQDMDHENMFWYRQDPGLGLRLIYFSYDVKMKEKGDIPEGYSVSREKKERFSLILESASTNQTSMYLCASTPPRGTQYFGPGTRLTVL.

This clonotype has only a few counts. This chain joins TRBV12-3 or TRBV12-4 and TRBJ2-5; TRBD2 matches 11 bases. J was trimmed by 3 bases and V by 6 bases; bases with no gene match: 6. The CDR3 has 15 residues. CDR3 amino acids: CASRTTGLAEETQYF. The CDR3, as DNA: TGTGCCAGCAGAACTACGGGACTAGCGGAAGAGACCCAGTACTTC.

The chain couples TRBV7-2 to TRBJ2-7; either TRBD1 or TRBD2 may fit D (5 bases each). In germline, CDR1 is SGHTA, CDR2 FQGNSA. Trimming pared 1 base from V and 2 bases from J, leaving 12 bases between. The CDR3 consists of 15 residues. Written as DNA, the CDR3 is TGTGCCAGCAGCTTAGGAGGGACCCAGACCTACGAGCAGTACTTC. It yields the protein CASSLGGTQTYEQYF.

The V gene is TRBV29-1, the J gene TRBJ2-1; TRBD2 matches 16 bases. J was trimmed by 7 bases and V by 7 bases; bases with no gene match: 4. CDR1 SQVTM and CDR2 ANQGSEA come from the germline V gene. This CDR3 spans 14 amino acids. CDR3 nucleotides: TGCAGCGGGGGACTAGCGGGAGGGTTGAATGAGCAGTTCTTC. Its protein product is CSGGLAGGLNEQFF.

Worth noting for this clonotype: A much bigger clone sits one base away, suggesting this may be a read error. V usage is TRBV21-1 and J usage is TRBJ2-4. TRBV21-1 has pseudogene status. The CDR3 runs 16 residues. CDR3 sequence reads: CASSKEESVAKSIQYF. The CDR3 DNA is TGTGCCAGCAGCAAAGAAGAATCAGTCGCCAAAAGCATTCAGTACTTC.

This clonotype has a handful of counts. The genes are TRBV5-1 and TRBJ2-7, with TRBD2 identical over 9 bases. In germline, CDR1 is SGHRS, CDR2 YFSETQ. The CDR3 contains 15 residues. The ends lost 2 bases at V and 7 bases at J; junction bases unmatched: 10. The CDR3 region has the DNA TGCGCCAGCAGCTTACATAGCGGGAGAGTTAATGAGCAGTACTTC. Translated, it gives CASSLHSGRVNEQYF.

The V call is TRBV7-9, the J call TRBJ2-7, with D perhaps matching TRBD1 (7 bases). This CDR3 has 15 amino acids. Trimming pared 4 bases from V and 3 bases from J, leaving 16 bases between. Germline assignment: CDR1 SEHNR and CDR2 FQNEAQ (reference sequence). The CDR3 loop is CASSSRGGTVYEQYF. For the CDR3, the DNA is TGTGCCAGCAGCTCCCGGGGCGGGACAGTCTACGAGCAGTACTTC.

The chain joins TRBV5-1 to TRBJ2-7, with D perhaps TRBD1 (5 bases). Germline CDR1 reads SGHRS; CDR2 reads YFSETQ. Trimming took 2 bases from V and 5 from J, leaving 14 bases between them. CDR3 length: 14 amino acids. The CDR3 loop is CASSFLGGRDEQYF. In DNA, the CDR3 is TGCGCCAGCAGCTTCCTCGGTGGCAGGGACGAGCAGTACTTC.

In DNA form, the CDR3 reads TGTGCCAGCAGCCTAGTGGGACTAGCGGGAGGTGAGCAGTTCTTC. Residues: CASSLVGLAGGEQFF. The chain employs TRBV11-3 and TRBJ2-1; TRBD2 matches at 15 bases. The germline gives CDR1 SGHNT, CDR2 YENEEA. The CDR3 is made up of 15 amino acids. Unmatched junction bases numbered 5, after V lost 5 bases and J lost 9 bases.

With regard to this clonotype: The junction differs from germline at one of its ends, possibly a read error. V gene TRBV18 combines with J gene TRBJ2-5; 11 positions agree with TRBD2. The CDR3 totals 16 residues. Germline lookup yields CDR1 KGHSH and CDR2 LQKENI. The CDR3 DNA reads TGTGCCCGCTCACCTCCTACTAGCGGGAGTTATGAGACCCAGTACTTC. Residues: CARSPPTSGSYETQYF.

The chain's CDR3 is CASSPMTSGATDTQYF. The CDR3 bases are TGTGCCAGCAGTCCCATGACTAGCGGAGCTACAGATACGCAGTATTTT. The chain combines TRBV28 with TRBJ2-3; 9 nucleotides align to TRBD2. The CDR3 is 16 residues long. J lost 3 bases, V lost 5 bases, and 9 bases had no gene match. The V gene's germline CDR1 is MDHEN and CDR2 SYDVKM.

The CDR3 DNA reads as TGCAGCCCCCCTCTAGGGTTCGGTGAGCAGTTCTTC. Its protein is CSPPLGFGEQFF. The chain couples TRBV29-1 to TRBJ2-1; D gene uncertain. The CDR3 spans 12 residues. Trimming removed 8 bases at V and 9 bases at J, with 17 bases between. CDR1 is SQVTM and CDR2 is ANQGSEA in the germline V gene.

The CDR3 DNA reads TGTGCCAGCAGCGTAGGACGACTAGCGGGTAGGAGCACAGATACGCAGTATTTT. Translating gives CASSVGRLAGRSTDTQYF. This chain links TRBV9 with TRBJ2-3, with 10 nucleotides matching TRBD2. This CDR3 is 18 amino acids long. The germline gives CDR1 SGDLS, CDR2 YYNGEE. V lost 0 bases and J lost 0; bases outside the gene matches: 7.

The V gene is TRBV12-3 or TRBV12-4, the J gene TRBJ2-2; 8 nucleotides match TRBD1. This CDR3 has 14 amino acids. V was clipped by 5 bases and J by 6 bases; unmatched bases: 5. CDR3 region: CASSDRGRAGELFF. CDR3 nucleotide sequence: TGTGCCAGCAGTGACAGGGGACGAGCCGGGGAGCTGTTTTTT.

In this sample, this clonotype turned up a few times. The CDR3 reads CASSSGQGVADTQYF. CDR3 nucleotides: TGTGCCAGCAGCTCAGGACAGGGTGTAGCAGATACGCAGTATTTT. The V gene is TRBV7-9, the J gene TRBJ2-3; TRBD1 agrees at 8 bases. V gave up 4 bases and J gave up 4 bases; unmatched junction bases: 7. The CDR3 totals 15 residues. Looked up from germline, CDR1 is SEHNR and CDR2 is FQNEAQ (reference sequence).

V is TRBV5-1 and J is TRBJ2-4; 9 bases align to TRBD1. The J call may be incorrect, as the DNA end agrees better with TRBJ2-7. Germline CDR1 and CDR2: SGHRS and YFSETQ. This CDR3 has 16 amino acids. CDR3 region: CASSWGKQGATYEQYF. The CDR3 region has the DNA TGCGCCAGCAGCTGGGGAAAACAGGGGGCCACCTACGAGCAGTACTTC.

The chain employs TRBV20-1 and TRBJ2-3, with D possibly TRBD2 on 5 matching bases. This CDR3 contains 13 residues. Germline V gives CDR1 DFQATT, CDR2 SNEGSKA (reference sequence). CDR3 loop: CSGIPGGTDTQYF. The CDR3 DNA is TGCAGCGGGATACCGGGCGGCACAGATACGCAGTATTTT.

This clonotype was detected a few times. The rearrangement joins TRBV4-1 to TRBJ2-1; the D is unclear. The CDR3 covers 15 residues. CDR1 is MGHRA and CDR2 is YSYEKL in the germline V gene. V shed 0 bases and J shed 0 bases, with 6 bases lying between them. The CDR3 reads CASSQESSSYNEQFF. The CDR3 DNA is TGCGCCAGCAGCCAAGAGAGTAGCTCCTACAATGAGCAGTTCTTC.

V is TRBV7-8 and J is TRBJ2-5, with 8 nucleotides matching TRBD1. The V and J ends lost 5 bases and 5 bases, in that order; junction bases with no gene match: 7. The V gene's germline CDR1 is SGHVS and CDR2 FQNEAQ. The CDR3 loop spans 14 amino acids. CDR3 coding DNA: TGTGCCAGCAGCGCCCAGACAGGGGTCGAGACCCAGTACTTC. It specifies CASSAQTGVETQYF.